Below are 10 T cell receptor beta chains sequenced from a single sample in a study of cytotoxic CD8 clonotypes in ibrutinib-treated CLL. Repertoires were generated with immunoSEQ multiplex PCR, while TCRdb's copy carries only in-frame clones and drops some. The data show about 200,000 clones, with over 65% seen just once and 5.5% to 6% held by the top ten. Sequencing used PBMCs, obtained after 12 months of ibrutinib treatment. The receptors originated from a human donor with chronic lymphocytic leukemia.

The CDR3 loop is CASSYPGSEQFF. The CDR3 nucleotides read TGTGCCAGCAGTTACCCAGGTAGTGAGCAGTTCTTC. The chain joins TRBV6-6 to TRBJ2-1; no clear D. The CDR3 has 12 residues. The V and J ends lost 2 bases and 9 bases respectively, with 8 bases between them. Per the germline V gene, CDR1 is MNHNY and CDR2 is SVGAGI (reference sequence).

This chain links TRBV29-1 with TRBJ1-1; D unclear. Per germline, CDR1 SQVTM and CDR2 ANQGSEA. The CDR3 has 13 amino acids. V was trimmed by 5 bases and J by 1 base, leaving 11 bases between them. This CDR3 is CSVTRTKNTEAFF. CDR3 coding DNA: TGCAGCGTTACCCGGACTAAGAACACTGAAGCTTTCTTT.

The chain links TRBV19 to TRBJ1-1, with 9 bases matching TRBD1. The V and J ends lost 9 bases and 1 base, in that order; junction bases with no gene match: 3. Germline assignment: CDR1 LNHDA and CDR2 SQIVND (reference sequence). The CDR3 is 13 amino acids. The CDR3 nucleotides read TGTGCCAGCTCGGACAGGGGGAACACTGAAGCTTTCTTT. As protein: CASSDRGNTEAFF.

This chain uses TRBV28 with TRBJ1-4, with 7 bases that match TRBD1. CDR3 length equals 13 residues. Germline lookup yields CDR1 MDHEN and CDR2 SYDVKM. Unmatched junction bases numbered 7, after V lost 11 bases and J lost 4 bases. Written as DNA, the CDR3 is TGTGCCGCAACCACAGGGGTTAATGAAAAACTGTTTTTT. This gives the protein CAATTGVNEKLFF.

V gene TRBV7-9 combines with J gene TRBJ2-7, with 8 bases that match TRBD2. V gave up 5 bases and J gave up 11 bases; unmatched junction bases: 8. This CDR3 contains 12 residues. The germline V gene encodes CDR1 SEHNR and CDR2 FQNEAQ (reference sequence). The CDR3: CASSRTSSFEYF. The CDR3 region has the DNA TGTGCCAGCAGCCGGACTAGCTCCTTCGAGTACTTC.

V gene TRBV5-6 combines with J gene TRBJ2-7; the match to TRBD1 covers 10 bases. The CDR3 covers 15 residues. The germline V gene encodes CDR1 SGHDT and CDR2 YYEEEE. The V segment lost 1 base and the J segment 1 base; nucleotides outside the gene matches: 2. The CDR3 sequence: CASSLRQGASYEQYF. CDR3 bases: TGTGCCAGCAGCTTGAGACAGGGGGCTTCCTACGAGCAGTACTTC. Complete variable domain (other parts from reference TRBV5-6 and TRBJ2-7): DAGVTQSPTHLIKTRGQQVTLRCSPKSGHDTVSWYQQALGQGPQFIFQYYEEEERQRGNFPDRFSGHQFPNYSSELNVNALLLGDSALYLCASSLRQGASYEQYFGPGTRLTVT.

V gene TRBV6-5 combines with J gene TRBJ1-5; a weak D match, TRBD1 (5 bases). The CDR3 loop spans 13 amino acids. Germline CDR1 and CDR2: MNHEY and SVGAGI. The V end lost 0 bases, the J end lost 7 bases, and 7 bases lay between the germline ends. CDR3 sequence: CASSYSGVQPQHF. The CDR3 coding sequence is TGTGCCAGCAGTTACTCGGGGGTCCAGCCCCAGCATTTT.

This clone was observed a handful of times. The rearrangement links TRBV28 to TRBJ1-1; 9 bases line up with TRBD1. V shed 10 bases, J shed 9 bases, and the junction held 12 bases outside the gene matches. Germline assignment: CDR1 MDHEN and CDR2 SYDVKM. This CDR3 has 13 amino acids. The CDR3 DNA is TGTGCCACTTACCGGGACAGGGTGTCGAAAGCTTTCTTT. This encodes CATYRDRVSKAFF.

The rearrangement joins TRBV19 to TRBJ2-7, with a possible D match to TRBD1 (6 bases). Germline V gene data show CDR1 as LNHDA and CDR2 as SQIVND (reference sequence). This CDR3 has 13 amino acids. Trimming stripped 9 bases from V and 9 bases from J, with 21 bases between. CDR3 nucleotide sequence: TGTGCCAGCCAGGGGTCAGACTCCCCCCTGCAGTACTTC. This gives the protein CASQGSDSPLQYF.

In its sample, this clone was seen a few times. J is TRBJ1-2 and V is TRBV5-1; D perhaps matches TRBD1 (6 bases). The V gene's germline CDR1 is SGHRS and CDR2 YFSETQ. V was shortened by 0 bases and J by 4 bases, with 10 bases between the two germline ends. This CDR3 has 14 residues. CDR3 sequence (DNA): TGCGCCAGCAGCTTGGGACAGGAGCTCTATGGCTACACCTTC. Protein: CASSLGQELYGYTF. The full variable domain, completed using reference TRBV5-1 and TRBJ1-2, is KAGVTQTPRYLIKTRGQQVTLSCSPISGHRSVSWYQQTPGQGLQFLFEYFSETQRNKGNFPGRFSGRQFSNSRSEMNVSTLELGDSALYLCASSLGQELYGYTFGSGTRLTVV.